This TCR beta chain was captured in a study of T cell responses to AZD1222 COVID-19 vaccine. The V gene lost 6 bases and the J gene lost 7 bases, with 13 bases spanning the gap. The CDR3 runs 12 residues. The germline gives CDR1 DFQATT, CDR2 SNEGSKA (reference sequence). This clone came up once. Antigen unknown. Study-level results: Among AZD1222 vaccinees, only six were seropositive at baseline. Compared with day 0, the breadth and depth of the Spike-specific TCR repertoire rose significantly after two doses of AZD1222. Per reports, nearly half of all spike-specific TCRs target regions that are unmutated in variants.

The repertoire was sequenced with immunoSEQ multiplex PCR; TCRdb's copy has only in-frame clones and lacks some. The data contain about 130,000 clones, roughly 92% of them singletons. V is TRBV20-1 and J is TRBJ2-1; the D gene is possibly TRBD1 (6 bases). The TCR comes from an adult who received the AZD1222 COVID-19 vaccine. This sample comprised peripheral blood, obtained 28 days after the second AZD1222 dose. The CDR3 is CSASGQTNEQFF. DNA of the CDR3: TGCAGTGCCAGTGGACAGACTAATGAGCAGTTCTTC.